Each of the 31 T cell receptor beta chains below was sequenced from the same sample in a study of CD8 T cells in Susac syndrome. Reverse transcription of 0.5 to 1 ug RNA was performed with random hexamers. Via MiXCR, TCRdb re-called the immunoSEQ multiplex PCR reads, giving one row per CDR3 protein. The table lists about 130,000 distinct CDR3 sequences, about 93% of them singletons. Sequenced sample: CD4+ T cells from PBMCs. Receptors were obtained from a human donor in good health.

This chain uses TRBV27 with TRBJ1-1; D is unclear. There are 15 residues in the CDR3. With 5 bases removed from V and 0 bases from J, the gap between germline ends came to 13 bases. Per the germline V gene, CDR1 is MNHEY and CDR2 is SMNVEV (reference sequence). The CDR3 bases are TGTGCCAGCAGTCCTCCCCCCACTCTGAACACTGAAGCTTTCTTT. Translated, it gives CASSPPPTLNTEAFF.

With respect to this clonotype: No DNA is shown, since the ends of the CDR3 on it are uncertain; the CDR3 is the one TCRdb lists. The chain employs TRBV10-1 and TRBJ2-2. Per germline, CDR1 WNHNN and CDR2 SYGVQD (reference sequence). The CDR3 spans 14 residues, counting both ends. The CDR3: CASIGVSGPGSCFF.

The table lists this clonotype with a count of one. The chain employs TRBV4-3 and TRBJ2-7; TRBD1 is a possible D gene (5 bases). The V end lost 4 bases, the J end lost 1 base, and 14 bases lay between the germline ends. The germline V gene has CDR1 LGHNA and CDR2 YSLEER. CDR3 size: 15 residues. CDR3 loop: CASSRLTDTSYEQYF. CDR3 nucleotides: TGCGCCAGCAGCCGCCTGACGGACACGTCCTACGAGCAGTACTTC.

V usage is TRBV29-1 and J usage is TRBJ2-3; 14 positions agree with TRBD2. Germline CDR1 SQVTM, CDR2 ANQGSEA. Trimming cost V 6 bases and J 5 bases; bases outside gene matches: 7. This CDR3 region has 15 residues. CDR3 bases: TGCAGCGTGGGGACTAGCGGGAGTGGGGGAGATACGCAGTATTTT. It yields the protein CSVGTSGSGGDTQYF.

This chain links TRBV27 with TRBJ2-2, with D uncertain. The germline CDR1 and CDR2 sequences are MNHEY and SMNVEV (reference sequence). The CDR3 is made up of 13 amino acids. V lost 4 bases, J lost 6 bases, and 9 bases lay in between. The CDR3 reads CASSYLEAGELFF. The CDR3 bases are TGTGCCAGCAGTTACCTCGAGGCCGGGGAGCTGTTTTTT.

The chain links TRBV9 to TRBJ2-3, with TRBD2 matching 11 bases. V dropped 1 base and J dropped 0; count of bases not matched to a gene: 7. This CDR3 spans 18 amino acids. Per germline, CDR1 SGDLS and CDR2 YYNGEE. In nucleotides, the CDR3 is TGTGCCAGCAGCGTAACTAGCGGGAGACCCACTAGCACAGATACGCAGTATTTT. Translating it yields CASSVTSGRPTSTDTQYF.

The chain recombines TRBV2 with TRBJ2-1; D remains unclear. The V gene's germline CDR1 is SNHLY and CDR2 FYNNEI. The CDR3 is made up of 13 amino acids. V was pared by 2 bases and J by 6 bases, with 8 bases between. In DNA form, the CDR3 reads TGTGCCAGCAGTGAACGAGGTAGCAATGAGCAGTTCTTC. Translated, it gives CASSERGSNEQFF.

The chain joins TRBV25-1 to TRBJ2-1; no clear D gene. Trimming removed 2 bases at V and 4 bases at J, with 12 bases between. The germline gives CDR1 MGHDK, CDR2 SYGVNS. The CDR3 sequence is 15 residues long. The CDR3 bases are TGTGCCAGCAGTGAACGGGCAGCCCGATACAATGAGCAGTTCTTC. It codes for CASSERAARYNEQFF.

The chain carries TRBV10-2 and TRBJ2-7, with 12 bases that match TRBD2. Germline V gene sequence: CDR1 WSHSY, CDR2 SAAADI. CDR3 length: 16 amino acids. J lost 2 bases, V lost 3 bases, and 5 bases had no gene match. CDR3 region: CASSDQGLAGTYEQYF. The CDR3 DNA follows: TGCGCCAGCAGTGATCAAGGACTAGCGGGAACCTACGAGCAGTACTTC.

The rearrangement links TRBV28 to TRBJ1-5; D unresolved. Germline CDR1 reads MDHEN; CDR2 reads SYDVKM. The CDR3 is 17 residues long. Trimming stripped 5 bases from V and 0 bases from J, with 17 bases between. Written as DNA, the CDR3 is TGTGCCAGCAGTCCCCCTATTGACGGATATAGCAATCAGCCCCAGCATTTT. This encodes CASSPPIDGYSNQPQHF.

The rearrangement joins TRBV7-9 to TRBJ2-3; 9 bases map to TRBD2. Germline CDR1 and CDR2: SEHNR and FQNEAQ (reference sequence). The length of the CDR3 is 18 residues. With V trimmed by 3 bases and J by 6 bases, 16 bases remained unmatched. The chain's CDR3 is CASSFHGSGSDLADTQYF. Written as DNA, the CDR3 is TGTGCCAGCAGCTTTCATGGTAGCGGGAGTGATTTAGCGGATACGCAGTATTTT.

The chain has TRBV21-1 and TRBJ2-7. TRBV21-1 is labeled a pseudogene. The CDR3 has 12 residues. The CDR3 region has the DNA TGTGCCAGCAGCAAAGTGTGGTGCGAGCAGTACTTC. It codes for CASSKVWCEQYF.

V and J are TRBV5-1 and TRBJ2-2; weak D call: TRBD2 (5 bases). Germline CDR1 and CDR2: SGHRS and YFSETQ. The CDR3 extends over 14 amino acids. Between the trimmed V and J ends, which lost 0 bases and 7 bases, there was a span of 10 bases. The CDR3 is CASSLDGKVGELFF. CDR3 DNA sequence: TGCGCCAGCAGCTTGGACGGGAAAGTCGGGGAGCTGTTTTTT.

The V gene is TRBV7-9, the J gene TRBJ2-2; the D call may be TRBD1 or TRBD2 (6 bases each). V gave up 0 bases and J gave up 4 bases, with 12 bases separating them. The CDR3 consists of 16 residues. Germline V gives CDR1 SEHNR, CDR2 FQNEAQ (reference sequence). The CDR3 region is CASSLAGGGSTGELFF. DNA of the CDR3: TGTGCCAGCAGCTTAGCCGGAGGGGGATCCACCGGGGAGCTGTTTTTT. Drawing the rest from reference TRBV7-9 and TRBJ2-2, the complete variable domain is DTGVSQNPRHKITKRGQNVTFRCDPISEHNRLYWYRQTLGQGPEFLTYFQNEAQLEKSRLLSDRFSAERPKGSFSTLEIQRTEQGDSAMYLCASSLAGGGSTGELFFGEGSRLTVL.

The V and J genes are TRBV20-1 and TRBJ1-1; 7 positions agree with TRBD1. Germline CDR1 and CDR2: DFQATT and SNEGSKA (reference sequence). J was trimmed by 1 base and V by 5 bases; bases with no gene match: 4. The CDR3 has 13 residues. CDR3 amino acids: CSAYRDRNTEAFF. The CDR3 nucleotides are TGCAGTGCTTACCGGGACAGGAACACTGAAGCTTTCTTT.

This clonotype has only one observation. The rearrangement joins TRBV7-9 to TRBJ1-1; tentatively, D is TRBD1 (6 bases). Trimming cost V 5 bases and J 4 bases, with 14 bases left between them. Germline V CDR1 and CDR2: SEHNR, FQNEAQ (reference sequence). The CDR3 extends over 14 amino acids. CDR3 nucleotides: TGTGCCAGCAGCCAATACAGGGAGGGCACTGAAGCTTTCTTT. It encodes CASSQYREGTEAFF.

A single count supports this clonotype. The rearrangement links TRBV10-3 to TRBJ2-7; no clear D. The V end lost 5 bases, the J end lost 5 bases, and 10 bases lay between the germline ends. Germline V CDR1 and CDR2: ENHRY, SYGVKD. This CDR3 has 12 amino acids. Here the CDR3 DNA reads TGTGCCATCAGTAGTAGGGCGGACGAGCAGTACTTC. This sequence encodes CAISSRADEQYF.

The chain recombines TRBV11-2 with TRBJ2-5; D may match TRBD1 or TRBD2 (5 bases each). Trimming cost V 5 bases and J 2 bases, with 15 bases left between them. CDR1 and CDR2 from the germline V gene are SGHAT and FQNNGV. The length of the CDR3 is 15 residues. The CDR3 DNA is TGTGCCAGCAGCCCGAGGGGTAGACTTCAAGAGACCCAGTACTTC. Translated, it gives CASSPRGRLQETQYF.

The rearrangement links TRBV5-4 to TRBJ2-1; TRBD2 agrees at 8 bases. The CDR3 has 15 amino acids. Per the germline V gene, CDR1 is SGHNT and CDR2 is YYREEE (reference sequence). The V segment lost 2 bases and the J segment 7 bases; nucleotides outside the gene matches: 8. In DNA, the CDR3 is TGTGCCAGCAGCTTCGGGGGGGCTATGGTGAATGAGCAGTTCTTC. Translation: CASSFGGAMVNEQFF.

The CDR3 sequence: CASSTSTGLSEQYF. CDR3 sequence (DNA): TGTGCCAGCAGCACCTCGACAGGGCTCAGCGAGCAGTACTTC. The genes are TRBV5-4 and TRBJ2-7; 7 bases agree with TRBD1. In germline, CDR1 is SGHNT, CDR2 YYREEE (reference sequence). The junction had 10 bases not matched to a gene; V was cut back by 4 bases and J by 6 bases. This CDR3 comprises 14 residues. The variable domain in full, completed from reference TRBV5-4 and TRBJ2-7, reads ETGVTQSPTHLIKTRGQQVTLRCSSQSGHNTVSWYQQALGQGPQFIFQYYREEENGRGNFPPRFSGLQFPNYSSELNVNALELDDSALYLCASSTSTGLSEQYFGPGTRLTVT.

V usage is TRBV7-9 and J usage is TRBJ2-5; D call uncertain. CDR3 length equals 14 residues. Deletions cut 1 base from V and 2 bases from J, with 8 bases between. Germline CDR1 reads SEHNR; CDR2 reads FQNEAQ (reference sequence). Here the CDR3 DNA reads TGTGCCAGCAGCTTAGATTTCCGGCAAGAGACCCAGTACTTC. Translating gives CASSLDFRQETQYF.

The chain is built from TRBV3-1 and TRBJ2-1; 10 nucleotides agree with TRBD2. Germline values: CDR1 LGHDT, CDR2 YNNKEL (reference sequence). The CDR3 is 17 residues long. V lost 5 bases, J lost 7 bases, and 14 bases stayed unmatched. CDR3 residues: CASSDRGSGRASNEQFF. Here the CDR3 DNA reads TGTGCCAGCAGCGACCGGGGAAGCGGGAGGGCCTCGAATGAGCAGTTCTTC.

The chain combines TRBV12-2 with TRBJ1-5. TRBV12-2 represents a pseudogene. The CDR3 runs to 15 residues. CDR3 residues: CASRLVVRGNQPQHF. The CDR3 DNA sequence: TGTGCAAGTCGCTTAGTGGTTCGTGGGAATCAGCCCCAGCATTTT.

The count of this clonotype is one. V gene TRBV5-6 combines with J gene TRBJ2-7, with 9 positions matching TRBD1. The CDR3 covers 15 residues. Germline values: CDR1 SGHDT, CDR2 YYEEEE. The trim removed 2 bases at V and 4 bases at J, leaving 7 bases unmatched. CDR3 nucleotide sequence: TGTGCCAGCAGCTTAGGGACAGGGTGGAAGTACGAGCAGTACTTC. Amino acids: CASSLGTGWKYEQYF.

This chain links TRBV2 with TRBJ2-5; TRBD1 matches 8 bases. CDR3 length: 13 amino acids. The V segment lost 6 bases and the J segment 4 bases; nucleotides outside the gene matches: 4. Germline V lookup: CDR1 SNHLY, CDR2 FYNNEI. CDR3 sequence reads: CASSSDRAETQYF. The DNA for the CDR3 is TGTGCCAGCAGCTCGGACAGGGCAGAGACCCAGTACTTC.

The chain recombines TRBV19 with TRBJ2-4; 7 bases are a match to TRBD1. V dropped 3 bases and J dropped 7; count of bases not matched to a gene: 3. The CDR3 is made up of 13 amino acids. In germline, CDR1 is LNHDA, CDR2 SQIVND (reference sequence). CDR3 DNA: TGTGCCAGTAGTATGGGACAGTGGAACATTCAGTACTTC. Translation: CASSMGQWNIQYF.

This clonotype has just one count. This rearrangement joins TRBV29-1 to TRBJ1-2; D remains unclear. This CDR3 region has 14 residues. Germline CDR1 SQVTM, CDR2 ANQGSEA. The germline V and J ends were trimmed by 6 bases and 3 bases, with 17 bases remaining between them. This CDR3 reads CSVRRPGPDYGYTF. The CDR3 DNA reads TGCAGCGTCCGAAGGCCCGGACCGGACTATGGCTACACCTTC.

This clonotype was detected only once. The chain employs TRBV30 and TRBJ2-1; 9 bases fit TRBD2. CDR1 is GTSNPN and CDR2 is SVGIG in the germline V gene (reference sequence). V shed 0 bases, J shed 9 bases, and the junction held 9 bases outside the gene matches. This CDR3 has 15 residues. For the CDR3, the DNA is TGTGCCTGGAGTGTTCGGCGGGAGGGTGCGGTTGAGCAGTTCTTC. Its protein is CAWSVRREGAVEQFF.

This chain connects TRBV11-2 to TRBJ2-4; tentatively, D is TRBD2 (5 bases). V lost 2 bases, J lost 0 bases, and 8 bases lay in between. This CDR3 is built from 15 residues. CDR1 and CDR2 (germline): SGHAT, FQNNGV. The CDR3, as DNA: TGTGCCAGCAGCTTACGGGGTCTAGCCAAAAACATTCAGTACTTC. Amino acids: CASSLRGLAKNIQYF.

The chain links TRBV29-1 to TRBJ2-3; either TRBD1 or TRBD2 may supply D (6 bases each). Germline-derived CDR1 and CDR2 are SQVTM and ANQGSEA. Trimming took off 4 bases at V and 6 bases at J, with 14 bases between the two ends. The CDR3 runs 13 residues. The chain's CDR3 is CSVARGLTDTQYF. The CDR3 DNA sequence: TGCAGCGTTGCCAGGGGACTCACGGATACGCAGTATTTT.

The CDR3 is CASSQRSSRTEAFF. The CDR3 DNA is TGTGCCAGCAGCCAACGCAGCTCGAGGACTGAAGCTTTCTTT. This rearrangement joins TRBV3-1 to TRBJ1-1; unclear D gene. Looked up from germline, CDR1 is LGHDT and CDR2 is YNNKEL (reference sequence). V was clipped by 2 bases and J by 5 bases, with 12 bases between them. The CDR3 extends over 14 amino acids.